This TCR beta chain was found in a study of T cell responses to AZD1222 COVID-19 vaccine. Points from the study as a whole: Baseline seropositivity occurred in only six AZD1222 recipients. Most donors were white British, females outnumbered males, and clonal diversity was possibly underestimated.

Measured with immunoSEQ multiplex PCR; TCRdb has only the in-frame clones, and not every one. The sample carries nearly 110,000 clones, roughly 85% recorded once. Researchers grouped second doses given at about 4 or about 12 weeks into one pool. This clone was detected a few times. The antigen remains undetermined. The sample here was peripheral blood, taken 28 days after the second AZD1222 dose. The origin of this receptor is an adult who received the AZD1222 COVID-19 vaccine.

CDR3 in amino acids: CASSEQGQITGNTIYF. In DNA form, the CDR3 reads TGTGCCAGCAGTGAACAGGGGCAGATAACCGGAAACACCATATATTTT. The chain has TRBV2 and TRBJ1-3; tentatively, D is TRBD1 (6 bases). Trimming left V 2 bases short and J 4 bases short, with 15 bases between. The CDR3 totals 16 residues. The V gene's germline CDR1 is SNHLY and CDR2 FYNNEI.